One sample yielded the 25 T cell receptor beta chains listed below, sequenced in a study of T cell repertoires in cytomegalovirus infection. TCRdb re-called the reads through MiXCR, storing one row per CDR3 protein. The repertoire includes around 360,000 distinct CDR3 sequences, 34% of them detected once, and approximately 13% sits in the top ten. Their cognate antigens are unknown. The material sequenced was cultured PBMCs, taken from culture after CMV antigen stimulation. These TCRs come from a human donor in good health (CMV status not recorded). Some clones in this sample may be carry-over from other donors' samples.

This clonotype was observed a handful of times. The V and J genes are TRBV7-8 and TRBJ2-2; weak D call: TRBD2 (6 bases). Trimming removed 5 bases at V and 3 bases at J, with 19 bases between. The length of the CDR3 is 17 residues. Per germline, CDR1 SGHVS and CDR2 FQNEAQ. CDR3 protein: CASSGWDRGGDTGELFF. The CDR3, as DNA: TGTGCCAGCAGCGGGTGGGATCGCGGAGGGGACACCGGGGAGCTGTTTTTT.

This clonotype was seen a few times. This chain joins TRBV6-1 and TRBJ2-1, with D hard to call. This CDR3 is 12 amino acids long. CDR1 and CDR2 (germline): MNHNS, SASEGT. The germline V and J ends were trimmed by 5 bases and 9 bases, with 11 bases remaining between them. CDR3 in amino acids: CASSRPRGEQFF. Written as DNA, the CDR3 is TGTGCCAGCAGTAGACCCCGTGGTGAGCAGTTCTTC.

The table lists this clonotype with a few counts. The chain uses TRBV2 and TRBJ2-7, with 12 bases fitting TRBD1. After removal of 6 bases from V and 2 bases from J, the junction contained 2 bases not matched to a gene. Looked up from germline, CDR1 is SNHLY and CDR2 is FYNNEI. This CDR3 has 14 amino acids. The CDR3 coding sequence is TGTGCCAGCAGAGGGACAGGGGGCGCCTACGAGCAGTACTTC. Its protein is CASRGTGGAYEQYF.

The J gene is TRBJ1-2, the V gene TRBV7-2; the match to TRBD1 covers 8 bases. V lost 5 bases to trimming and J lost 8 bases; unmatched junction nucleotides: 7. The CDR3 sequence is 13 residues long. Germline CDR1 is SGHTA and CDR2 is FQGNSA. The CDR3 nucleotides read TGTGCCAGCAGCGCGGACAGGGCGAGCGGCTACACCTTC. It is translated as CASSADRASGYTF.

The V and J genes are TRBV28 and TRBJ2-7, with TRBD2 matching over 9 bases. Germline lookup yields CDR1 MDHEN and CDR2 SYDVKM. V shed 6 bases and J 4 bases; nucleotides not matched to a gene: 13. The CDR3 has 16 amino acids. Here the CDR3 DNA reads TGTGCCAGCAGCCCCGGGGGTAGCGGGAGTTGGTACGAGCAGTACGTC. Protein sequence: CASSPGGSGSWYEQYV.

The chain couples TRBV28 to TRBJ2-3; no definite D call. The CDR3 is made up of 11 amino acids. V was cut by 7 bases and J by 10 bases, with 12 bases left in between. The V gene's germline CDR1 is MDHEN and CDR2 SYDVKM. The CDR3 spells CASTEAGAQYF. CDR3 DNA sequence: TGTGCCAGCACCGAAGCTGGGGCGCAGTATTTT.

This clonotype was counted ten times or more. The DNA for the CDR3 is TGTGCCAGCAGCCCGACGGACGGGAAGGGTGAGACCCAGTACTTC. Translated, it gives CASSPTDGKGETQYF. The chain recombines TRBV7-2 with TRBJ2-5; D might be TRBD2 (5 bases). The CDR3 runs to 15 residues. Germline values: CDR1 SGHTA, CDR2 FQGNSA. The V gene lost 5 bases and the J gene lost 5 bases, with 18 bases spanning the gap.

The chain has TRBV29-1 and TRBJ1-3, with D possibly matching TRBD1 (5 bases). Germline V lookup: CDR1 SQVTM, CDR2 ANQGSEA. The CDR3 is made up of 11 amino acids. With 6 bases removed from V and 2 bases from J, the gap between germline ends came to 5 bases. The CDR3 region has the DNA TGCAGCGTGGGGGCTGGAAACACCATATATTTT. Translated, it gives CSVGAGNTIYF.

The chain employs TRBV19 and TRBJ2-3; 14 nucleotides agree with TRBD2. The CDR3 loop spans 20 amino acids. The trim removed 2 bases at V and 5 bases at J, leaving 15 bases unmatched. The germline gives CDR1 LNHDA, CDR2 SQIVND (reference sequence). CDR3 sequence: CASSILRPGLAGAGIDTQYF. DNA of the CDR3: TGTGCCAGTAGTATACTTCGACCGGGACTAGCGGGAGCTGGGATAGATACGCAGTATTTT.

The rearrangement uses TRBV5-1 and TRBJ2-2; 7 bases are a match to TRBD2. CDR1 is SGHRS and CDR2 is YFSETQ in the germline V gene. V lost 1 base and J lost 0; bases outside the gene matches: 3. The CDR3 extends over 16 amino acids. CDR3 nucleotides: TGCGCCAGCAGCTTGACTAGCGCCACGAACACCGGGGAGCTGTTTTTT. Its translation is CASSLTSATNTGELFF.

This chain uses TRBV6-5 with TRBJ2-2, with a weak D call TRBD2 (6 bases). This CDR3 contains 14 residues. In germline, CDR1 is MNHEY, CDR2 SVGAGI. Trimming pared 9 bases from V and 4 bases from J, leaving 15 bases between. The CDR3 protein is CASVKLGGTGELFF. The CDR3 nucleotides are TGTGCCAGTGTCAAGCTGGGGGGCACCGGGGAGCTGTTTTTT.

This sequence joins TRBV2 and TRBJ2-6, with a tentative D call TRBD2 (6 bases). Trimming removed 6 bases from V and 1 base from J, with 25 bases in between. This CDR3 comprises 20 residues. Germline loops: CDR1 SNHLY, CDR2 FYNNEI. The CDR3 DNA reads TGTGCCAGCAGGCAAATACTGACTATCGGGAGTCCGTCTGGGGCCAACGTCCTGACTTTC. Protein: CASRQILTIGSPSGANVLTF.

This clonotype came up a few times. The rearrangement links TRBV7-2 to TRBJ2-2; 8 nucleotides line up with TRBD2. CDR3 size: 16 residues. Germline-derived CDR1 and CDR2 are SGHTA and FQGNSA. V dropped 0 bases and J dropped 4; count of bases not matched to a gene: 4. The CDR3 DNA is TGTGCCAGCAGCTTAGCAGCGGGAGTTTTCACCGGGGAGCTGTTTTTT. It yields the protein CASSLAAGVFTGELFF.

As concerns this clonotype: A much larger clone sits a single nucleotide away, making a read error possible. The rearrangement joins TRBV7-6 to TRBJ1-1; no reliable D call. Germline V gene lookup returns CDR1 SGHVS and CDR2 FNYEAQ. The CDR3 is 15 residues long. The CDR3 protein is CASSLDEGPNTVAFF. CDR3 sequence (DNA): TGTGCCAGCAGCTTAGATGAAGGGCCGAACACTGTAGCTTTCTTT.

The rearrangement links TRBV27 to TRBJ2-7; D is unresolved. The CDR3 has 15 residues. V lost 1 base and J 7 bases, leaving 17 bases between the germline ends. CDR1 and CDR2 (germline): MNHEY, SMNVEV (reference sequence). The CDR3 sequence is CASSLYMDGSDEQYF. In DNA form, the CDR3 reads TGTGCCAGCAGTTTATATATGGACGGGTCGGATGAGCAGTACTTC.

This clonotype occurred a few times. This chain joins TRBV14 and TRBJ2-7; D uncertain. Trimming left V 5 bases short and J 2 bases short, with 7 bases between. The CDR3 contains 12 residues. Germline CDR1 and CDR2: SGHDN and FVKESK. The CDR3 here is CASSGGPYEQYF. For the CDR3, the DNA is TGTGCCAGCAGCGGCGGCCCCTACGAGCAGTACTTC.

The chain uses TRBV12-3 or TRBV12-4 and TRBJ2-4; possibly TRBD1 or TRBD2 for D (5 bases each). The CDR3 runs to 11 residues. The V and J ends lost 7 bases and 9 bases respectively, with 10 bases between them. CDR3 nucleotides: TGTGCCAGCAACCGGGGACCCATTCAGTACTTC. Residues: CASNRGPIQYF.

The chain uses TRBV20-1 and TRBJ2-4, with D perhaps matching TRBD2 (7 bases). Trimming shortened V by 5 bases and J by 1 base, and 21 bases separated the two germline ends. The CDR3 has 17 amino acids. The germline gives CDR1 DFQATT, CDR2 SNEGSKA (reference sequence). CDR3 DNA: TGCAGTGCTGGGATTAGAGTGGGAGGGGGGGCCAAAAACATTCAGTACTTC. As protein: CSAGIRVGGGAKNIQYF.

This clonotype was seen only a few times. The rearrangement joins TRBV27 to TRBJ2-1, with 11 bases matching TRBD2. Germline V gene data show CDR1 as MNHEY and CDR2 as SMNVEV (reference sequence). The V and J ends lost 6 bases and 5 bases, in that order; junction bases with no gene match: 3. The CDR3 runs to 14 residues. CDR3 DNA: TGTGCCAGCAGGGGGACTAGCGGCCACAATGAGCAGTTCTTC. Amino acids: CASRGTSGHNEQFF.

This clonotype was picked up many times. V usage is TRBV7-2 and J usage is TRBJ1-3; unclear D gene. This CDR3 region has 15 residues. Germline V gene data show CDR1 as SGHTA and CDR2 as FQGNSA. Trimming left V 5 bases short and J 3 bases short, with 14 bases between. The CDR3 DNA reads TGTGCCAGCAGCCCCCAATGGGATTTTGGAAACACCATATATTTT. Translated, it gives CASSPQWDFGNTIYF.

This clonotype has a count of ten or more. V is TRBV4-1 and J is TRBJ1-2; TRBD1 might be the D (5 bases). The CDR3 is 13 residues long. V lost 1 base and J lost 4, with 7 bases in between. The germline V gene has CDR1 MGHRA and CDR2 YSYEKL. Here the CDR3 reads CASSQGQSYGYTF. The DNA of the CDR3 is TGCGCCAGCAGCCAAGGACAGAGCTATGGCTACACCTTC.

This clonotype was counted ten times or more. This sequence joins TRBV7-2 and TRBJ2-3; D is unresolved. In germline, CDR1 is SGHTA, CDR2 FQGNSA. This CDR3 has 13 amino acids. V was clipped by 3 bases and J by 0 bases, with 4 bases between them. In DNA form, the CDR3 reads TGTGCCAGCAGCTTTGGCAGCACAGATACGCAGTATTTT. It codes for CASSFGSTDTQYF. Complete variable domain (other parts from reference TRBV7-2 and TRBJ2-3): GAGVSQSPSNKVTEKGKDVELRCDPISGHTALYWYRQSLGQGLEFLIYFQGNSAPDKSGLPSDRFSAERTGGSVSTLTIQRTQQEDSAVYLCASSFGSTDTQYFGPGTRLTVL.

The chain couples TRBV25-1 to TRBJ2-1; TRBD1 aligns across 9 bases. Trimming removed 3 bases from V and 3 bases from J; junction bases left unmatched: 3. The CDR3 is made up of 15 amino acids. Germline assignment: CDR1 MGHDK and CDR2 SYGVNS. The DNA of the CDR3 is TGTGCCAGCAGTGAGGGACAGGGTAACTACAATGAGCAGTTCTTC. This sequence encodes CASSEGQGNYNEQFF. Looking up the rest from reference TRBV25-1 and TRBJ2-1 gives the full variable domain: EADIYQTPRYLVIGTGKKITLECSQTMGHDKMYWYQQDPGMELHLIHYSYGVNSTEKGDLSSESTVSRIRTEHFPLTLESARPSHTSQYLCASSEGQGNYNEQFFGPGTRLTVL.

The V gene is TRBV12-3 or TRBV12-4, the J gene TRBJ1-3; possible D gene TRBD1, 5 bases. V was clipped by 3 bases and J by 0 bases, with 12 bases between them. The CDR3 is 16 amino acids. This CDR3 is CASSFRQGNSGNTIYF. In nucleotides, the CDR3 is TGTGCCAGCAGTTTTCGGCAGGGTAACTCTGGAAACACCATATATTTT.

The sample holds a few counts of this clonotype. This chain joins TRBV6-1 and TRBJ1-1; D ambiguous. Germline CDR1 and CDR2: MNHNS and SASEGT. The CDR3 loop spans 14 amino acids. The V gene lost 6 bases and the J gene lost 5 bases, with 16 bases spanning the gap. The DNA of the CDR3 is TGTGCCAGCAGGCCCGGTGTATTTCGGACTGAAGCTTTCTTT. This gives the protein CASRPGVFRTEAFF.